This T cell receptor (beta chain) was identified during a study of shared clonotypes between healthy human individuals. About the research overall: Donor ages ranged 18 to 49 years: a couple of women, a few men.

Overall study findings and caveats: In the sorted subsets, rarefaction showed sequencing was incomplete despite large depth.

Worth noting for this clone: The antigen is unknown.

The CDR3 runs to 13 residues. V was cut by 2 bases and J by 2 bases, with 5 bases left in between. Germline V lookup: CDR1 SEHNR, CDR2 FQNEAQ (reference sequence). Replicate sorted-subset PCRs were loaded with around 210 ng DNA, roughly 33,000 T cell genomes. Original methodology: Owing to the provision of junction-only sequences devoid of quality scores by immunoSEQ, filtering differed. Repertoires were generated with immunoSEQ multiplex PCR, while TCRdb's copy carries only in-frame clones and drops some. V and J calls and clone size follow that table, whereas D and trimming were derived from the DNA. The profile shows roughly 2.2 million clones, 85% to 95% of them singletons.

The chain is built from TRBV7-9 and TRBJ2-3; unclear D gene. The sample taken for sequencing was naive CD4+ T cells from PBMCs. Noted subset: CD45RA+ positively selected. The source of this sequence is a man between 18 and 29 years old in good health. Some clones in this sample may be carry-over from other donors' samples. CDR3 DNA: TGTGCCAGCAGCTTACATGCCACAGATACGCAGTATTTT. Its protein is CASSLHATDTQYF.